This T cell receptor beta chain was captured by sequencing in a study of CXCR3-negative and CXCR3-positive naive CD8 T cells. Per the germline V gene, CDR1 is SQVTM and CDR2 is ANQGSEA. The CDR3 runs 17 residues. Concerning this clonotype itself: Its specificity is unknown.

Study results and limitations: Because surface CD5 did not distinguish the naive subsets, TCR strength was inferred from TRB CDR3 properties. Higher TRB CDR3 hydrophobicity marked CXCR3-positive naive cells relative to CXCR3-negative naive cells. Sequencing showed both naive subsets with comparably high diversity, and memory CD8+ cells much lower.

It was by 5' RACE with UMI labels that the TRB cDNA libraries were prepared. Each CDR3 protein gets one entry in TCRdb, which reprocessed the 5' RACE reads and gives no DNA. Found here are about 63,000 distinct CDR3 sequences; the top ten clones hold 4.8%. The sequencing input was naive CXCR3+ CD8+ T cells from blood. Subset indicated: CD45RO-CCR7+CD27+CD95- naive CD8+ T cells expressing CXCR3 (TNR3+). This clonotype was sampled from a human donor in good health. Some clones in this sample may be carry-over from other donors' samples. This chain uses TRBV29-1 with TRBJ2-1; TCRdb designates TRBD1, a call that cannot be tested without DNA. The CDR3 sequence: CSGTILGPTNSYNEQFF.